The 26 T cell receptor beta chains below all came from one sample that was sequenced in a study of blood T cells in healthy people across ages. A sample-barcoded 5' primer and a J-beta primer mix were used in a second PCR of about 7 to 12 cycles. TCRdb reprocessed the 5' RACE reads via MiXCR and lists one record per CDR3 protein. The table records 1.5 million to 2 million distinct CDR3 sequences, about two fifths of them present only once. Sequences were obtained from blood. The receptors come from a human donor in good health.

J is TRBJ2-7 and V is TRBV12-3 or TRBV12-4; TRBD2 matches at 7 bases. The CDR3 spans 14 residues. With 3 bases clipped from V and 5 bases from J, the junction kept 7 bases outside the gene matches. CDR3 region: CASSFQAGKNEQYF. CDR3 nucleotides: TGTGCCAGCAGTTTCCAAGCGGGGAAGAACGAGCAGTACTTC.

The J gene is TRBJ2-3, the V gene TRBV20-1; D is possibly TRBD1 (6 bases). Trimming stripped 5 bases from V and 4 bases from J, with 13 bases between. This CDR3 region has 13 residues. Per germline, CDR1 DFQATT and CDR2 SNEGSKA (reference sequence). The DNA of the CDR3 is TGCAGTGCTGCCCCAGGGGTCCCAGATACGCAGTATTTT. Its protein is CSAAPGVPDTQYF.

As to this clonotype: One end of the junction fails to match germline, which may point to a read error. The V and J genes are TRBV6-1 and TRBJ2-7; weak D call: TRBD1 (6 bases). The CDR3 extends over 13 amino acids. Germline CDR1 reads MNHNS; CDR2 reads SASEGT. CDR3 in DNA: TGTGTCAGCAGGAACAGGGTTTTGGACGAGCAGTACTTC. Amino acids: CVSRNRVLDEQYF.

The rearrangement links TRBV7-2 to TRBJ2-4; D not certain. The better agreement between TRBJ2-7 and the DNA end casts doubt on the J call. The CDR3 has 17 amino acids. CDR1 is SGHTA, CDR2 FQGNSA, per germline. The chain's CDR3 is CASSLETTFPLTYEQYF. As DNA, the CDR3 is TGTGCCAGCAGCCTCGAAACAACTTTTCCACTAACCTACGAGCAGTACTTC.

CDR3 protein: CASSLASSRQAFGYTF. The CDR3 nucleotides read TGTGCCAGCAGCTTAGCGAGTTCGAGACAGGCCTTCGGCTACACCTTC. This chain joins TRBV7-8 and TRBJ1-2; tentative D call: TRBD1 (6 bases). The CDR3 has 16 amino acids. The V end was cut by 0 bases, the J end by 8 bases, with 19 bases between. CDR1 is SGHVS and CDR2 is FQNEAQ in the germline V gene. Full variable domain (remainder filled in from reference TRBV7-8 and TRBJ1-2): GAGVSQSPRYKVAKRGQDVALRCDPISGHVSLFWYQQALGQGPEFLTYFQNEAQLDKSGLPSDRFFAERPEGSVSTLKIQRTQQEDSAVYLCASSLASSRQAFGYTFGSGTRLTVV.

The table lists this clonotype with a count of one. The gene calls are TRBV15 and TRBJ1-2; D call uncertain. CDR3 length: 14 residues. The V end was cut by 2 bases, the J end by 4 bases, with 11 bases between. Germline V lookup: CDR1 LNHNV, CDR2 YYDKDF (reference sequence). As DNA, the CDR3 is TGTGCCACCAGCAGACGGTCAGAGGTCTATGGCTACACCTTC. Its protein product is CATSRRSEVYGYTF.

The chain joins TRBV5-1 to TRBJ2-7; D unresolved. In germline, CDR1 is SGHRS, CDR2 YFSETQ. Between the trimmed V and J ends, which lost 4 bases and 2 bases, there was a span of 16 bases. There are 15 residues in the CDR3. CDR3 coding DNA: TGCGCCAGCAGCGATGCGGCCTTATCCACCTACGAGCAGTACTTC. It is translated as CASSDAALSTYEQYF.

The chain couples TRBV11-3 to TRBJ2-3; D is perhaps TRBD1 or TRBD2 (5 bases each). The CDR3 totals 16 residues. CDR1 is SGHNT and CDR2 is YENEEA in the germline V gene. Deletions cut 1 base from V and 4 bases from J, with 15 bases between. Here the CDR3 reads CASSLATSGGPDTQYF. The CDR3 bases are TGTGCCAGCAGCTTAGCTACGTCTGGGGGACCAGATACGCAGTATTTT.

The chain combines TRBV12-3 or TRBV12-4 with TRBJ1-1; D unclear. The CDR3 has 16 residues. V lost 5 bases to trimming and J lost 2 bases, with 18 bases between them. The CDR3 sequence: CASSDNGRTGNTEAFF. The CDR3 nucleotides are TGTGCCAGCAGTGACAACGGACGGACGGGTAACACTGAAGCTTTCTTT.

The CDR3 loop is CASSQYPSGEDFANTGELFF. Written as DNA, the CDR3 is TGTGCCAGCAGCCAATACCCAAGCGGGGAAGACTTCGCGAACACCGGGGAGCTGTTTTTT. The chain recombines TRBV4-2 with TRBJ2-2; the match to TRBD2 covers 7 bases. The CDR3 consists of 20 residues. V shed 2 bases and J 0 bases; nucleotides not matched to a gene: 15. The germline CDR1 and CDR2 sequences are LGHNA and YNFKEQ.

This clonotype has only one observation. The chain recombines TRBV12-3 or TRBV12-4 with TRBJ1-6; D ambiguous. Trimming shortened V by 2 bases and J by 8 bases, and 7 bases separated the two germline ends. This CDR3 is 13 amino acids long. The CDR3 coding sequence is TGTGCCAGCAGTTTAAACGGACATTCACCCCTCCACTTT. Protein: CASSLNGHSPLHF.

V usage is TRBV6-6 and J usage is TRBJ2-5; D is perhaps TRBD2 (5 bases). CDR3 length: 14 amino acids. Germline CDR1 MNHNY, CDR2 SVGAGI (reference sequence). Trimming cost V 5 bases and J 5 bases, with 15 bases left between them. This CDR3 is CASSLRASWETQYF. DNA for the CDR3: TGTGCCAGCAGTCTCCGGGCTAGCTGGGAGACCCAGTACTTC.

The sample holds a few counts of this clonotype. J is TRBJ2-1 and V is TRBV7-8, with TRBD1 as a possible D gene (6 bases). Germline loops: CDR1 SGHVS, CDR2 FQNEAQ. The CDR3 has 15 residues. V shed 3 bases and J shed 2 bases, with 11 bases lying between them. The CDR3 DNA sequence: TGTGCCAGCAGCTTTGTAGGGGGACCCTACAATGAGCAGTTCTTC. The encoded protein is CASSFVGGPYNEQFF.

V usage is TRBV7-2 and J usage is TRBJ1-1; D possibly corresponds to TRBD1 (6 bases). CDR1 and CDR2 (germline): SGHTA, FQGNSA. The CDR3 sequence is 14 residues long. Trimming pared 4 bases from V and 12 bases from J, leaving 21 bases between. The CDR3 loop is CASSSVEPRGESFF. The DNA for the CDR3 is TGTGCCAGCAGCTCAGTCGAACCAAGGGGGGAATCTTTCTTT. The full variable domain, with the rest looked up from reference TRBV7-2 and TRBJ1-1, is GAGVSQSPSNKVTEKGKDVELRCDPISGHTALYWYRQSLGQGLEFLIYFQGNSAPDKSGLPSDRFSAERTGGSVSTLTIQRTQQEDSAVYLCASSSVEPRGESFFGQGTRLTVV.

The chain carries TRBV29-1 and TRBJ2-1, with TRBD1 matching 7 bases. This CDR3 is 14 amino acids long. With 3 bases clipped from V and 3 bases from J, the junction kept 5 bases outside the gene matches. Germline V gene lookup returns CDR1 SQVTM and CDR2 ANQGSEA. The chain's CDR3 is CSVDDRDSYNEQFF. The DNA for the CDR3 is TGCAGCGTTGACGACCGGGACAGCTACAATGAGCAGTTCTTC.

J is TRBJ2-4 and V is TRBV28; a possible D gene is TRBD2 (5 bases). The CDR3 contains 12 residues. Germline lookup yields CDR1 MDHEN and CDR2 SYDVKM. V was clipped by 10 bases and J by 14 bases, with 21 bases between them. The CDR3 DNA reads as TGTGCCAACAGCCGACGAGGGAGAGCCAAGTACTTC. Translating gives CANSRRGRAKYF.

V is TRBV27 and J is TRBJ1-2, with 9 nucleotides matching TRBD1. Germline V gene sequence: CDR1 MNHEY, CDR2 SMNVEV (reference sequence). Losses at the gene ends were 7 bases for V and 3 bases for J; bases not matched to a gene: 6. The CDR3 is 14 amino acids. For the CDR3, the DNA is TGTGCCAGCAAAGAATGGACAGGGGACTATGGCTACACCTTC. Encoded protein: CASKEWTGDYGYTF.

Concerning this clonotype itself: The junction departs from germline at one end; a sequencing error may be responsible. The gene calls are TRBV2 and TRBJ2-3, with 7 bases lining up with TRBD1. The CDR3 is 13 amino acids. Germline CDR1 reads SNHLY; CDR2 reads FYNNEI. The CDR3 sequence: CASRGTVTDAQYF. The CDR3 DNA follows: TGTGCCAGCAGGGGGACAGTCACAGATGCGCAGTATTTT.

The V gene is TRBV2, the J gene TRBJ2-7, with a tentative D call TRBD2 (7 bases). Trimming took 6 bases from V and 0 from J, leaving 15 bases between them. The CDR3 has 15 residues. Germline-derived CDR1 and CDR2 are SNHLY and FYNNEI. The DNA for the CDR3 is TGTGCCAGCAGAGGGGGGGGATTACGCTCCTACGAGCAGTACTTC. Amino acids: CASRGGGLRSYEQYF.

This chain links TRBV4-1 with TRBJ1-1; TRBD1 aligns across 8 bases. The germline CDR1 and CDR2 sequences are MGHRA and YSYEKL. Unmatched junction bases numbered 14, after V lost 3 bases and J lost 2 bases. The CDR3 is made up of 18 amino acids. CDR3 sequence: CASSHPGVRGQANTEAFF. The CDR3 nucleotides are TGCGCCAGCAGCCACCCGGGGGTCAGGGGGCAGGCAAACACTGAAGCTTTCTTT.

V and J are TRBV5-1 and TRBJ1-1; D remains unclear. The germline gives CDR1 SGHRS, CDR2 YFSETQ. The V end was cut by 7 bases, the J end by 0 bases, with 13 bases between. The CDR3 covers 14 residues. This CDR3 reads CASARTGLNTEAFF. The CDR3 bases are TGCGCCAGCGCCAGGACGGGTCTGAACACTGAAGCTTTCTTT.

This chain uses TRBV12-3 or TRBV12-4 with TRBJ2-5; TRBD2 matches 9 bases. The J segment lost 3 bases and the V segment lost 5 bases, leaving 10 bases of the junction unmatched. The CDR3 consists of 16 residues. CDR3 amino acids: CASSQLAGWPEETQYF. DNA for the CDR3: TGTGCCAGCAGTCAACTAGCGGGTTGGCCGGAAGAGACCCAGTACTTC.

The chain uses TRBV7-2 and TRBJ2-7; D is unresolved. Trimming removed 1 base from V and 0 bases from J, with 13 bases in between. Germline assignment: CDR1 SGHTA and CDR2 FQGNSA. The CDR3 sequence is 16 residues long. In DNA, the CDR3 is TGTGCCAGCAGCTTAGTGTCTCGGGTTGGCTCCTACGAGCAGTACTTC. This gives the protein CASSLVSRVGSYEQYF.

The gene calls are TRBV7-9 and TRBJ2-7; no reliable D call. The CDR3 covers 13 residues. Germline CDR1 SEHNR, CDR2 FQNEAQ (reference sequence). The germline V and J ends were trimmed by 3 bases and 6 bases, with 12 bases remaining between them. CDR3 in amino acids: CASSFTAAFEQYF. The DNA of the CDR3 is TGTGCCAGCAGCTTTACAGCTGCCTTCGAGCAGTACTTC. The complete variable domain, with remaining parts taken from reference TRBV7-9 and TRBJ2-7, reads DTGVSQNPRHKITKRGQNVTFRCDPISEHNRLYWYRQTLGQGPEFLTYFQNEAQLEKSRLLSDRFSAERPKGSFSTLEIQRTEQGDSAMYLCASSFTAAFEQYFGPGTRLTVT.

A few counts support this clonotype. The chain carries TRBV7-8 and TRBJ2-1; a weak D match, TRBD2 (5 bases). Trimming removed 4 bases at V and 7 bases at J, with 14 bases between. The CDR3 sequence is 14 residues long. Germline loops: CDR1 SGHVS, CDR2 FQNEAQ. DNA for the CDR3: TGTGCCAGCAGCTGGAGAGGCACGGGGAATGAGCAGTTCTTC. Amino acids: CASSWRGTGNEQFF.

On this clonotype: This could be a read error, since a much larger clone is one nucleotide away. The J gene is TRBJ2-3, the V gene TRBV12-3 or TRBV12-4; possible D gene TRBD2, 5 bases. The CDR3 is 14 amino acids. The CDR3 is CASSFSASTDAQYF. Here the CDR3 DNA reads TGTGCCAGCAGTTTTAGCGCCAGCACAGATGCGCAGTATTTT.